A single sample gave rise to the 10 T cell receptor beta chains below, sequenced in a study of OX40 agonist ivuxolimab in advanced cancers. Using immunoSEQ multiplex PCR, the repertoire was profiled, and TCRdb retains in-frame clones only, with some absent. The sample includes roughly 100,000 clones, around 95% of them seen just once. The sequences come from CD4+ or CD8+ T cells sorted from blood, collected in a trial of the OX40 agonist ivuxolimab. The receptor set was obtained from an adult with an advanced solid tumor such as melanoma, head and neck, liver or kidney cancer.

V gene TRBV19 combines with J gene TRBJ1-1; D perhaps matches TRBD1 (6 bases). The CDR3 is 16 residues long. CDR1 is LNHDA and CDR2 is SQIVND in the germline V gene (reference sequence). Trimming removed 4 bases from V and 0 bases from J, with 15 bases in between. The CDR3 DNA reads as TGTGCCAGTAGTACCGGGGCAGGGGAGATGAACACTGAAGCTTTCTTT. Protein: CASSTGAGEMNTEAFF.

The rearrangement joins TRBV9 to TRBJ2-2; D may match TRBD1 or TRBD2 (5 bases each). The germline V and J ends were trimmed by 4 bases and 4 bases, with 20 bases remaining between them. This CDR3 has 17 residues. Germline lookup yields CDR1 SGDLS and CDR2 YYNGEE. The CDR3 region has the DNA TGTGCCAGCAGCCCCGCCGGGGCCGGGGATGCCACCGGGGAGCTGTTTTTT. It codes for CASSPAGAGDATGELFF.

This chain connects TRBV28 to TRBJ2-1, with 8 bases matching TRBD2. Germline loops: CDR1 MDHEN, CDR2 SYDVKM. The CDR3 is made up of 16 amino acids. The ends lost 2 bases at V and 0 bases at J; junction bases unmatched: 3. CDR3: CASSLPTSGSYNEQFF. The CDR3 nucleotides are TGTGCCAGCAGTTTACCCACTAGCGGCTCCTACAATGAGCAGTTCTTC. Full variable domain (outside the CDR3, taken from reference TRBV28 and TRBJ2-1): DVKVTQSSRYLVKRTGEKVFLECVQDMDHENMFWYRQDPGLGLRLIYFSYDVKMKEKGDIPEGYSVSREKKERFSLILESASTNQTSMYLCASSLPTSGSYNEQFFGPGTRLTVL.

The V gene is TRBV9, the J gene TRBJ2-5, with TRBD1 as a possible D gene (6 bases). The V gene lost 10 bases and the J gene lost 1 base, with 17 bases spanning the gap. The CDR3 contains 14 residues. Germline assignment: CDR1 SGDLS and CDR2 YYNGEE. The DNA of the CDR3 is TGTGCCTCAAATGGGGGACATGGCCAAGAGACCCAGTACTTC. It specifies CASNGGHGQETQYF.

CDR3 in amino acids: CASSLGQGFNEQYF. The CDR3 DNA is TGTGCCAGCAGCTTAGGACAGGGTTTTAACGAGCAGTACTTC. This chain uses TRBV13 with TRBJ2-7, with a tentative D call TRBD1 (6 bases). Per the germline V gene, CDR1 is PRHDT and CDR2 is FYEKMQ (reference sequence). V was shortened by 0 bases and J by 5 bases, with 11 bases between the two germline ends. The CDR3 contains 14 residues. Full variable domain (outside the CDR3, taken from reference TRBV13 and TRBJ2-7): AAGVIQSPRHLIKEKRETATLKCYPIPRHDTVYWYQQGPGQDPQFLISFYEKMQSDKGSIPDRFSAQQFSDYHSELNMSSLELGDSALYFCASSLGQGFNEQYFGPGTRLTVT.

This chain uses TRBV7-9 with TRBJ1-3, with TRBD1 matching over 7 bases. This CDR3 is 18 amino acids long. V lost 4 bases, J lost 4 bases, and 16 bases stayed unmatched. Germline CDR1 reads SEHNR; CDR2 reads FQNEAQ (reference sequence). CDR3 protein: CASSSITDRDMVGNTIYF. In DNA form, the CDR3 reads TGTGCCAGCAGCTCGATAACCGACAGGGACATGGTCGGAAACACCATATATTTT. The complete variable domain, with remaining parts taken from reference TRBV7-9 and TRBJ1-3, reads DTGVSQNPRHKITKRGQNVTFRCDPISEHNRLYWYRQTLGQGPEFLTYFQNEAQLEKSRLLSDRFSAERPKGSFSTLEIQRTEQGDSAMYLCASSSITDRDMVGNTIYFGEGSWLTVV.

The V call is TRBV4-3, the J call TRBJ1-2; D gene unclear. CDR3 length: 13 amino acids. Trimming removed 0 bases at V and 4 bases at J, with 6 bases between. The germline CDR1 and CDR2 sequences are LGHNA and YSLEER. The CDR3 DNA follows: TGCGCCAGCAGCCAAGACAAGTTCTATGGCTACACCTTC. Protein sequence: CASSQDKFYGYTF.

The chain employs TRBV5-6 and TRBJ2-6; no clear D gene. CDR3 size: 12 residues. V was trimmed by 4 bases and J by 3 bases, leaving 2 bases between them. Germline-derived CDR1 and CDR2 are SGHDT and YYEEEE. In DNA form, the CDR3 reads TGTGCCAGCAGCCGTGGGGCCAACGTCCTGACTTTC. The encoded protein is CASSRGANVLTF.

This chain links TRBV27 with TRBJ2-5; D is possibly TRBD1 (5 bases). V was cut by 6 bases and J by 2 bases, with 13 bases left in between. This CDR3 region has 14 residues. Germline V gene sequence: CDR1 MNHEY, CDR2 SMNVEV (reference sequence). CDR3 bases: TGTGCCAGCAGGAGAACTGGGGCGCAAGAGACCCAGTACTTC. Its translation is CASRRTGAQETQYF.

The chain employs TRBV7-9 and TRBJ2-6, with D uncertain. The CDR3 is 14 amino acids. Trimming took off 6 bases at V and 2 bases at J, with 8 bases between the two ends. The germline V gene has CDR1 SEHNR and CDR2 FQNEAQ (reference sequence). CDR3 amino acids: CASRQIAGANVLTF. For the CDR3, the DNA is TGTGCCAGCAGACAGATAGCTGGGGCCAACGTCCTGACTTTC. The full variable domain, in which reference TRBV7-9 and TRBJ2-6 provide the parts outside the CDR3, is DTGVSQNPRHKITKRGQNVTFRCDPISEHNRLYWYRQTLGQGPEFLTYFQNEAQLEKSRLLSDRFSAERPKGSFSTLEIQRTEQGDSAMYLCASRQIAGANVLTFGAGSRLTVL.